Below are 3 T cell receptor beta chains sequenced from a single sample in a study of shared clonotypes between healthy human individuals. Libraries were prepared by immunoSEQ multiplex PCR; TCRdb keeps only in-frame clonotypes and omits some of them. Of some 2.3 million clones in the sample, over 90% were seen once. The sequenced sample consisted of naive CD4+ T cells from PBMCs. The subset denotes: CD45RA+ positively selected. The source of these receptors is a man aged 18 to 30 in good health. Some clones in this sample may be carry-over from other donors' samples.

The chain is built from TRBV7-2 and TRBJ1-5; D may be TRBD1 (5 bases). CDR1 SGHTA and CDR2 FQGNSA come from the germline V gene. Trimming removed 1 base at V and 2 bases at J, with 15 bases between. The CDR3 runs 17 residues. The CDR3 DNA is TGTGCCAGCAGCTTAGTGGCCAGGGAGTTTGGCAATCAGCCCCAGCATTTT. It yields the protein CASSLVAREFGNQPQHF.

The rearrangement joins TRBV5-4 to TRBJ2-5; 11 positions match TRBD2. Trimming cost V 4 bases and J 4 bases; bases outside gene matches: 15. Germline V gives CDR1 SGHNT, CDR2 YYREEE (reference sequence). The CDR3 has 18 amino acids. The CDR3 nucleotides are TGTGCCAGCAGCCCGGTCGGAATAGCGGGAGGGCTGGGAGAGACCCAGTACTTC. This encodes CASSPVGIAGGLGETQYF.

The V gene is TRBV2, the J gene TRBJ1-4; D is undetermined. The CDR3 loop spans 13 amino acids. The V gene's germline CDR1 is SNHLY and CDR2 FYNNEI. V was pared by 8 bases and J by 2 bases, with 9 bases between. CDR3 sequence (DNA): TGTGCCAGCGGACTATTCACTAATGAAAAACTGTTTTTT. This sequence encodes CASGLFTNEKLFF. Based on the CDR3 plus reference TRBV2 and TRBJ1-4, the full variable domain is EPEVTQTPSHQVTQMGQEVILRCVPISNHLYFYWYRQILGQKVEFLVSFYNNEISEKSEIFDDQFSVERPDGSNFTLKIRSTKLEDSAMYFCASGLFTNEKLFFGSGTQLSVL.